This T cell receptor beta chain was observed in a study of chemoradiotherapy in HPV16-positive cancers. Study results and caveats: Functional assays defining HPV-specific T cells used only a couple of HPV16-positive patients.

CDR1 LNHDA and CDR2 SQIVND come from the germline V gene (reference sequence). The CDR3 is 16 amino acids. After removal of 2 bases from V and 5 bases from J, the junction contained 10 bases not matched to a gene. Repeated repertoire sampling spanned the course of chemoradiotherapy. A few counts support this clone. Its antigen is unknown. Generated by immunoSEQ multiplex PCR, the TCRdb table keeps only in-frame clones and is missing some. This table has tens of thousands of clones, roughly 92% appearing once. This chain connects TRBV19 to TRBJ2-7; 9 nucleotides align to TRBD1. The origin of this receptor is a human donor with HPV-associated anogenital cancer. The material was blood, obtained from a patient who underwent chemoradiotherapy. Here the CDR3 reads CASSISVQGARHEQYF. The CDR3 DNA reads TGTGCCAGTAGTATATCAGTACAGGGGGCGCGACACGAGCAGTACTTC.